The T cell receptor beta chain described here comes from a study of T cell repertoires in cytomegalovirus infection. This clonotype was counted at least ten times. TCRdb reprocessed the reads with MiXCR, giving one entry per CDR3 protein. The sample carries 350,000 to 550,000 distinct CDR3 sequences, roughly a third recorded once. The TCR sequence derives from a human donor in good health (CMV status not recorded). Some clones in this sample may be carry-over from other donors' samples. Source material: PBMCs.

CDR3: CASSLEGPGGYEQYF. CDR3 sequence (DNA): TGTGCCAGCAGCTTAGAAGGCCCCGGGGGTTACGAGCAGTACTTC. This chain connects TRBV7-2 to TRBJ2-7; possible D gene TRBD2, 6 bases. The germline V gene has CDR1 SGHTA and CDR2 FQGNSA. The CDR3 is 15 amino acids. V was clipped by 1 base and J by 4 bases, with 14 bases between them.